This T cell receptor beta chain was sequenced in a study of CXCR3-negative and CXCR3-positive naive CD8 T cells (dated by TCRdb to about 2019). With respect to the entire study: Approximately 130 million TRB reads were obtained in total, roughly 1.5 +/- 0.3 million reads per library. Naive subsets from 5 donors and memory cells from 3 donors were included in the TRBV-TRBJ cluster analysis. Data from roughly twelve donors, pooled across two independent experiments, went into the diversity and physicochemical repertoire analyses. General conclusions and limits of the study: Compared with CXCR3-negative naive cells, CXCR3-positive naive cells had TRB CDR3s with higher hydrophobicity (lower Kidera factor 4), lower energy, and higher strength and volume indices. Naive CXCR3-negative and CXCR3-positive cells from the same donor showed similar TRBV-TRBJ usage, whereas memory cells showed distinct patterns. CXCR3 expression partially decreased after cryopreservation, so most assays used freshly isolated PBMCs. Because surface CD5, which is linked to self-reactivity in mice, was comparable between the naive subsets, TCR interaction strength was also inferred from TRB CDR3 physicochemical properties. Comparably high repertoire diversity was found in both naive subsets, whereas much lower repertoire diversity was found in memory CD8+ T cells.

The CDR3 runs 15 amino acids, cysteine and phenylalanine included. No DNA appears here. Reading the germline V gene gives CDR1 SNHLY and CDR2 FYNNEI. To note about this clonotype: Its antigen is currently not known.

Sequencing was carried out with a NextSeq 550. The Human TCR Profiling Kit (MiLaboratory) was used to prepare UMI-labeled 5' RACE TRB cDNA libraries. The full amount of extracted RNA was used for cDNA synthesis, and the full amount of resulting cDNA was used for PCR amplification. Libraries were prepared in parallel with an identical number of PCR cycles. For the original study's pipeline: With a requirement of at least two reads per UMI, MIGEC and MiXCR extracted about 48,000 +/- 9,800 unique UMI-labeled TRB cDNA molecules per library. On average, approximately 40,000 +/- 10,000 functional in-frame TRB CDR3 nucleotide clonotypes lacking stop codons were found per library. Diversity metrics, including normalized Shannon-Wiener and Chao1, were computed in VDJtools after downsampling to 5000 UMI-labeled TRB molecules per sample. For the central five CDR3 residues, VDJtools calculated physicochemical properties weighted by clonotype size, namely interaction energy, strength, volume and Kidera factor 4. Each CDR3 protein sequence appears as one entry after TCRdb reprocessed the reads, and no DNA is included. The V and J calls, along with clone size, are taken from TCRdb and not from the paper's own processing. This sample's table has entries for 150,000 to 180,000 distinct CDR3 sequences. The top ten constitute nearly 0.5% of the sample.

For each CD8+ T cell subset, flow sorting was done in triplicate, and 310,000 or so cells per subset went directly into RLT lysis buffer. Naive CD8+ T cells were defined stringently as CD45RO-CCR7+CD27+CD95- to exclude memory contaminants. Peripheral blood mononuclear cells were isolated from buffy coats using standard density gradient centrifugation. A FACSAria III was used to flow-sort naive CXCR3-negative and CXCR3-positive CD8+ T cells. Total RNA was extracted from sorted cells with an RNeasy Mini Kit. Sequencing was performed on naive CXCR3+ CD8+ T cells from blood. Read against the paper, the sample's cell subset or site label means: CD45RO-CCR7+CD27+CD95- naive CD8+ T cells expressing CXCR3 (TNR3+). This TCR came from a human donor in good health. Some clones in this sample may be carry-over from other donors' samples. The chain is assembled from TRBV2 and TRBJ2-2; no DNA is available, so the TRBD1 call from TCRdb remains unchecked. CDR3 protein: CAITEDRGRTGELFF.